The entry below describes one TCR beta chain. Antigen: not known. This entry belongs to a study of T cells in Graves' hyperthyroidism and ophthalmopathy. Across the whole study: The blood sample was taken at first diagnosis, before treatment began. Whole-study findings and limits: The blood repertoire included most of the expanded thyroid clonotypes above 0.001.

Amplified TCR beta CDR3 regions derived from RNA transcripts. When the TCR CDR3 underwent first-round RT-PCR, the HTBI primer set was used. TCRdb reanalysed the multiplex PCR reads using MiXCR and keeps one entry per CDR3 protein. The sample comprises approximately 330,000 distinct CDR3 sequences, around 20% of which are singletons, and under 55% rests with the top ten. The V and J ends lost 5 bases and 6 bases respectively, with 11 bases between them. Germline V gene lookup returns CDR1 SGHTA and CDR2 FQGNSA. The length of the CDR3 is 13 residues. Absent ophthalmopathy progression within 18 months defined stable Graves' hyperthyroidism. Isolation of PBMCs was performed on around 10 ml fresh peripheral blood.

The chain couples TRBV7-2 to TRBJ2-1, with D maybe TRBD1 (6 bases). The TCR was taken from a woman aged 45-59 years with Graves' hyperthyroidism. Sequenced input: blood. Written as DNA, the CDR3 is TGTGCCAGCAGCCTAAGACAGGCCAATGAGCAGTTCTTC. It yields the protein CASSLRQANEQFF.